A single sample gave rise to the 20 T cell receptor beta chains below, sequenced in a study of CD8 T cells in Susac syndrome. Reverse transcription used roughly 0.45 to 1 ug RNA and random hexamers. TCRdb passed the immunoSEQ multiplex PCR reads through MiXCR, listing each CDR3 protein once. The data hold 140,000 or so distinct CDR3 sequences, with around 95% observed a single time. The sample comprised CD4+ T cells from PBMCs. The receptors stem from a human donor with Susac syndrome.

The V gene is TRBV5-1, the J gene TRBJ2-6; TRBD1 matches 10 bases. CDR3 length equals 22 residues. V was pared by 5 bases and J by 0 bases, with 20 bases of the junction left unmatched. Germline V CDR1 and CDR2: SGHRS, YFSETQ. CDR3 in DNA: TGCGCCAGCAGTCTTGCCGGGACAGGGGTGTCGCCGTTCCCCTCTGGGGCCAACGTCCTGACTTTC. The encoded protein is CASSLAGTGVSPFPSGANVLTF.

The chain couples TRBV29-1 to TRBJ1-1, with a weak D call TRBD1 (5 bases). Germline V lookup: CDR1 SQVTM, CDR2 ANQGSEA. The length of the CDR3 is 13 residues. The V end lost 7 bases, the J end lost 3 bases, and 15 bases lay between the germline ends. The CDR3 loop is CSGRTRGDTEAFF. The CDR3 DNA sequence: TGCAGCGGCCGAACGAGAGGGGACACTGAAGCTTTCTTT.

DNA for the CDR3: TGCGCCAGCAGCCAAGTCTATGGACTAGCGGCCTACGAGCAGTACTTC. It translates to CASSQVYGLAAYEQYF. The chain joins TRBV4-1 to TRBJ2-7; 10 bases agree with TRBD2. This CDR3 comprises 16 residues. The V gene's germline CDR1 is MGHRA and CDR2 YSYEKL. V was pared by 1 base and J by 2 bases, with 5 bases of the junction left unmatched.

V is TRBV6-4 and J is TRBJ2-1, with 8 nucleotides matching TRBD2. Losses at the gene ends were 4 bases for V and 7 bases for J; bases not matched to a gene: 18. Germline V gene sequence: CDR1 MRHNA, CDR2 SNTAGT. The length of the CDR3 is 18 residues. This CDR3 is CASSVRAGVFGTLNEQFF. The CDR3 DNA sequence: TGTGCCAGCAGTGTACGAGCGGGAGTGTTTGGAACGTTAAATGAGCAGTTCTTC.

The V call is TRBV12-3 or TRBV12-4, the J call TRBJ2-2; no firm D call. V lost 3 bases and J 6 bases, leaving 8 bases between the germline ends. This CDR3 has 13 amino acids. This CDR3 reads CASSFGQSGELFF. CDR3 bases: TGTGCCAGCAGTTTCGGTCAGTCCGGGGAGCTGTTTTTT.

The rearrangement joins TRBV28 to TRBJ2-5; no clear D. Trimming took off 7 bases at V and 7 bases at J, with 13 bases between the two ends. Germline lookup yields CDR1 MDHEN and CDR2 SYDVKM. This CDR3 has 12 residues. CDR3 protein: CASKGLSGTQYF. DNA for the CDR3: TGTGCCAGCAAAGGTCTCTCGGGGACCCAGTACTTC. Full variable domain (rest looked up from reference TRBV28 and TRBJ2-5): DVKVTQSSRYLVKRTGEKVFLECVQDMDHENMFWYRQDPGLGLRLIYFSYDVKMKEKGDIPEGYSVSREKKERFSLILESASTNQTSMYLCASKGLSGTQYFGPGTRLLVL.

This clonotype came up once. The chain combines TRBV12-3 or TRBV12-4 with TRBJ2-2; tentatively, D is TRBD2 (6 bases). The CDR3 contains 14 residues. Deletions cut 7 bases from V and 0 bases from J, with 9 bases between. CDR3 nucleotides: TGTGCCAGCACGGGACTCTCGAACACCGGGGAGCTGTTTTTT. Protein sequence: CASTGLSNTGELFF.

V and J are TRBV3-1 and TRBJ2-2; D remains unclear. V was clipped by 1 base and J by 7 bases, with 10 bases between them. Per the germline V gene, CDR1 is LGHDT and CDR2 is YNNKEL (reference sequence). The CDR3 spans 14 residues. CDR3 sequence (DNA): TGTGCCAGCAGCCAAGGTCAGGCAATCGGGGAGCTGTTTTTT. Translated: CASSQGQAIGELFF.

The chain has TRBV5-1 and TRBJ2-2; D may be TRBD1 (6 bases). The V end was cut by 6 bases, the J end by 1 base, with 16 bases between. The CDR3 has 16 amino acids. The germline gives CDR1 SGHRS, CDR2 YFSETQ. CDR3 amino acids: CASMLNGRGNTGELFF. CDR3 in DNA: TGCGCCAGCATGCTAAACGGCAGGGGGAACACCGGGGAGCTGTTTTTT. The entire variable domain, with the rest obtained from reference TRBV5-1 and TRBJ2-2, is as follows: KAGVTQTPRYLIKTRGQQVTLSCSPISGHRSVSWYQQTPGQGLQFLFEYFSETQRNKGNFPGRFSGRQFSNSRSEMNVSTLELGDSALYLCASMLNGRGNTGELFFGEGSRLTVL.

This clonotype came up once. CDR3 sequence reads: CSAADRAYIQYF. The CDR3 bases are TGCAGTGCTGCGGACAGGGCCTACATTCAGTACTTC. The rearrangement uses TRBV20-1 and TRBJ2-4; the match to TRBD1 covers 8 bases. Trimming at V came to 5 bases and at J to 8 bases, leaving 5 bases not matched to a gene. CDR1 is DFQATT, CDR2 SNEGSKA, per germline (reference sequence). The CDR3 sequence is 12 residues long.

The chain is built from TRBV28 and TRBJ2-7; 15 bases align to TRBD2. V gave up 6 bases and J gave up 3 bases; unmatched junction bases: 12. From germline, CDR1 is MDHEN and CDR2 SYDVKM. The CDR3 runs to 18 residues. As DNA, the CDR3 is TGTGCCAGCAGAAATATAGGGGGGACTAGCGGGAGGCGCTACGAGCAGTACTTC. Translated, it gives CASRNIGGTSGRRYEQYF.

This clonotype was recorded only once. An end of the junction does not agree with germline; a read error may underlie this. The CDR3 loop is CSVRVSQGTQYF. The CDR3 DNA reads as TGCAGCGTTAGGGTCTCGCAAGGGACCCAGTACTTC. This chain connects TRBV29-1 to TRBJ2-5; D remains ambiguous. Germline lookup yields CDR1 SQVTM and CDR2 ANQGSEA. This CDR3 is 12 amino acids long. Drawing the rest from reference TRBV29-1 and TRBJ2-5, the complete variable domain is SAVISQKPSRDICQRGTSLTIQCQVDSQVTMMFWYRQQPGQSLTLIATANQGSEATYESGFVIDKFPISRPNLTFSTLTVSNMSPEDSSIYLCSVRVSQGTQYFGPGTRLLVL.

The CDR3 here is CASSLAGRSNTGELFF. The CDR3 nucleotides read TGTGCCAGCAGCTTAGCGGGGCGCTCAAACACCGGGGAGCTGTTTTTT. V and J are TRBV11-1 and TRBJ2-2, with D perhaps TRBD1 (5 bases). Germline CDR1 reads SGHAT; CDR2 reads FQDESV (reference sequence). V was pared by 0 bases and J by 2 bases, with 10 bases between. The CDR3 sequence is 16 residues long.

The chain combines TRBV4-2 with TRBJ2-5; tentatively, D is TRBD2 (6 bases). The CDR3 runs 13 residues. Germline lookup yields CDR1 LGHNA and CDR2 YNFKEQ. V was pared by 5 bases and J by 3 bases, with 10 bases between. CDR3 sequence (DNA): TGTGCCAGCAGCTCTAGCGTTGAAGAGACCCAGTACTTC. This encodes CASSSSVEETQYF.

The rearrangement joins TRBV2 to TRBJ1-2; D is uncertain. The V end lost 4 bases, the J end lost 4 bases, and 10 bases lay between the germline ends. From germline, CDR1 is SNHLY and CDR2 FYNNEI. CDR3 length: 13 amino acids. The CDR3 loop reads CASSGAQRYGYTF. Here the CDR3 DNA reads TGTGCCAGCAGTGGCGCCCAGCGCTATGGCTACACCTTC. The whole variable domain, filled in from reference TRBV2 and TRBJ1-2, reads EPEVTQTPSHQVTQMGQEVILRCVPISNHLYFYWYRQILGQKVEFLVSFYNNEISEKSEIFDDQFSVERPDGSNFTLKIRSTKLEDSAMYFCASSGAQRYGYTFGSGTRLTVV.

The chain uses TRBV7-9 and TRBJ1-2, with TRBD1 matching over 9 bases. The V gene's germline CDR1 is SEHNR and CDR2 FQNEAQ (reference sequence). This CDR3 is 13 amino acids long. V lost 10 bases to trimming and J lost 4 bases; unmatched junction nucleotides: 7. In DNA, the CDR3 is TGTGCCACCATCGTGGGACAGGGCTATGGCTACACCTTC. Its protein is CATIVGQGYGYTF.

The chain joins TRBV12-3 or TRBV12-4 to TRBJ2-1; 10 nucleotides line up with TRBD2. V trimming: 8 bases; J trimming: 7 bases; junction bases outside the gene matches: 11. The CDR3 totals 15 residues. In nucleotides, the CDR3 is TGTGCCAGCTCCCTTAGCGGGGGGAATGGGAATGAGCAGTTCTTC. Protein: CASSLSGGNGNEQFF.

The chain has TRBV7-2 and TRBJ1-1; no firm D call. The CDR3 is made up of 15 amino acids. V lost 1 base, J lost 8 bases, and 17 bases lay in between. Germline-derived CDR1 and CDR2 are SGHTA and FQGNSA. In nucleotides, the CDR3 is TGTGCCAGCAGCTTAGTCGTCAGCCGGACGGAGGAAGCTTTCTTT. Its protein is CASSLVVSRTEEAFF.

For the CDR3, the DNA is TGCAGCGCCGGGGTGGGGCGGGAAGCTTTCTTT. It translates to CSAGVGREAFF. The J gene is TRBJ1-1, the V gene TRBV29-1; tentative D call: TRBD1 (5 bases). CDR3 size: 11 residues. V was cut by 7 bases and J by 8 bases, with 14 bases left in between. The germline V gene encodes CDR1 SQVTM and CDR2 ANQGSEA.

This chain connects TRBV20-1 to TRBJ1-6, with TRBD1 matching over 7 bases. The trim removed 6 bases at V and 0 bases at J, leaving 5 bases unmatched. This CDR3 contains 15 residues. Germline-derived CDR1 and CDR2 are DFQATT and SNEGSKA (reference sequence). The chain's CDR3 is CSAPDRSSYNSPLHF. CDR3 in DNA: TGCAGTGCCCCGGACAGGAGCTCCTATAATTCACCCCTCCACTTT.